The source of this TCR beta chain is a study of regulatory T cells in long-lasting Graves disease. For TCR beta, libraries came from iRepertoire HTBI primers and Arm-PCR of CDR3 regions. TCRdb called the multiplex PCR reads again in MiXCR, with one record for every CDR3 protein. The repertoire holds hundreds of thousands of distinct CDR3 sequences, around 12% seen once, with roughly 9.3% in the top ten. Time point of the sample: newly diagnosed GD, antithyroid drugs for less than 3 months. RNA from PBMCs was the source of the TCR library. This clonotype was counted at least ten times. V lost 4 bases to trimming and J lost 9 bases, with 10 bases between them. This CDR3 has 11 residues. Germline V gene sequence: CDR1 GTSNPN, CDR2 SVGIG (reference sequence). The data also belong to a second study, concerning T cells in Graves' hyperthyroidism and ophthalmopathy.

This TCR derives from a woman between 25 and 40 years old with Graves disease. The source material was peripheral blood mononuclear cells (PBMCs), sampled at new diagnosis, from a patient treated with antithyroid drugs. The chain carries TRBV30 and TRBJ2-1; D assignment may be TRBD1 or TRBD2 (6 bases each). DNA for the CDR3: TGTGCCTGGATGGGGGGCCTTGAGCAGTTCTTC. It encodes CAWMGGLEQFF.